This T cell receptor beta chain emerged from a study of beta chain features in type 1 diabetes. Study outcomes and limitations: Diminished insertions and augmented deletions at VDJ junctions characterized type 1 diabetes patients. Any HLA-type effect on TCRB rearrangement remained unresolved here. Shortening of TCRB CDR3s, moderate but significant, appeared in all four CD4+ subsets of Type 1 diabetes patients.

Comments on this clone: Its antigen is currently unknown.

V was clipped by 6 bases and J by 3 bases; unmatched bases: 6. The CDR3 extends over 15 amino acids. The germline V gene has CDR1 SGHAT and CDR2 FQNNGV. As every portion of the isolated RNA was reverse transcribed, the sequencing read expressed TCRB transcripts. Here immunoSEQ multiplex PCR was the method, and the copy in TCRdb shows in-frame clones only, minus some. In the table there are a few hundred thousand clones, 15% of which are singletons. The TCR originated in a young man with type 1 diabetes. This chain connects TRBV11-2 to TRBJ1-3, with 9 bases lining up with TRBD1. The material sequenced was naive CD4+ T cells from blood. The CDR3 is CASSLTGGIGNTIYF. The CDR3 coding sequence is TGTGCCAGCAGTTTGACAGGGGGAATTGGAAACACCATATATTTT.